This T cell receptor (beta chain) derives from a study of cytomegalovirus exposure and HLA in healthy donors. This CDR3 region has 15 residues. Germline V gene lookup returns CDR1 SGHRS and CDR2 YFSETQ. After removal of 4 bases from V and 4 bases from J, the junction contained 7 bases not matched to a gene. The PCR had 60 Vbeta and 13 Jbeta primers. Assay: immunoSEQ multiplex PCR; the TCRdb copy retains only in-frame clones and omits some. In total, the table holds some 130,000 clones. The chain uses TRBV5-1 and TRBJ2-7; 11 bases are a match to TRBD2. The sequenced material came from PBMCs. This sequence originates from a woman aged 40 to 55 in good health and CMV-seropositive. DNA for the CDR3: TGCGCCAGCAGCCCCCCTCTAGCGGGAGGTTACGAGCAGTACTTC. Protein sequence: CASSPPLAGGYEQYF.